This is a list of T cell receptor beta chains from one sample in a study of T cells in Graves' hyperthyroidism and ophthalmopathy. Via MiXCR, TCRdb re-called the multiplex PCR reads, giving one row per CDR3 protein. The sample lists around 760,000 distinct CDR3 sequences; roughly 32% were seen once. Sequencing used blood. The source is a woman aged 40 to 50 with Graves' hyperthyroidism. The CDR3 runs from the conserved cysteine through the conserved F or W. The order of the fields is D gene, clone size, V gene, J gene, CDR3 DNA, CDR3 protein. D genes are given only for firm matches. Size is omitted from some rows. Given values are once, few, many or a class for expanded clones.

>NA|NA|TRBV29-1|TRBJ1-2
TGCAGCGTTGATGTATCCCCCCTACTTAACTATGGCTACACCTTC
CSVDVSPLLNYGYTF
>NA|NA|TRBV10-3|TRBJ1-4
TGTGCCCTGAAGCAGGACAGAGGAAATGAAAAACTGTTTTTT
CALKQDRGNEKLFF
>NA|many|TRBV7-2|TRBJ1-5
TGTGCCAGCAGCTCCAGGGGCAGAGTCAATCAGCCCCAGCATTTT
CASSSRGRVNQPQHF
>NA|few|TRBV7-2|TRBJ1-5
TGTGCCAGCAGCTTAGTTTTTGGCAATCAGCCCCAGCATTTT
CASSLVFGNQPQHF
>NA|NA|TRBV20-1|TRBJ1-5
TGCAGTGCTAGACCCCCAGGGGTCCTACTCAATCAGCCCCAGCATTTT
CSARPPGVLLNQPQHF
>TRBD1|NA|TRBV19|TRBJ2-2
TGTGCCACCCGACAGGGGACTAACACCGGGGAGCTGTTTTTT
CATRQGTNTGELFF
>NA|many|TRBV9|TRBJ1-6
TGTGCCAGCAGCCCCCGTCCCCATTCACCCCTCCACTTT
CASSPRPHSPLHF
>TRBD2|NA|TRBV7-8|TRBJ2-7
TGTGCCAGCAGCTTACCTGGTCGGACTAGCGGGGGTACCAAAGAAGAACTCTCCTACGAGCAGTACTTC
CASSLPGRTSGGTKEELSYEQYF
>TRBD1|NA|TRBV4-2|TRBJ2-3
TGTGCCAGCAGCCAGACAGGGGGCGCAGATACGCAGTATTTT
CASSQTGGADTQYF
>NA|many|TRBV24-1|TRBJ2-2
TGTGCCACCAGTGTATTGGGGTCCGGGGAGCTGTTTTTT
CATSVLGSGELFF
>NA|NA|TRBV2|TRBJ1-4
TGTGCCAGCAGTGAATTCGGAGGGGAAAAACTGTTTTTT
CASSEFGGEKLFF
>TRBD1|NA|TRBV7-6|TRBJ1-4
TGTGCCAGCAGCTCACCGGGACAGCCTGAAAAACTGTTTTTT
CASSSPGQPEKLFF
>NA|many|TRBV11-2|TRBJ1-2
TGTGCCAGCAGCTTAGATTACGGGGACTATGGCTACACCTTC
CASSLDYGDYGYTF
>NA|NA|TRBV7-9|TRBJ1-1
TGTGCCAGCAGCTTGGTCGGGGGCGGAGGTGAAGCTTTCTTT
CASSLVGGGGEAFF
>NA|many|TRBV10-3|TRBJ1-1
TGTGCCATCAGTGGAACCCGGGACGGTCTGAACACTGAAGCTTTCTTT
CAISGTRDGLNTEAFF
>NA|NA|TRBV29-1|TRBJ1-1
TGCAGCGCCGAGCGGGTATACACTGAAGCTTTCTTT
CSAERVYTEAFF
>TRBD1|few|TRBV19|TRBJ1-2
TGTGCCAGTAGTCGAACGGACAGGGGGAACTATGGCTACACCTTC
CASSRTDRGNYGYTF
>TRBD2|many|TRBV19|TRBJ2-7
TGTGCCAGTAGTATTTGGGCCGGGGGGTCCTACGAGCAGTACTTC
CASSIWAGGSYEQYF
>NA|NA|TRBV6-5|TRBJ1-5
TGTGCCAGCAGTTACTCTTGGGGGAGAGGTCAGCCCCAGCATTTT
CASSYSWGRGQPQHF
>NA|many|TRBV2|TRBJ2-2
TGTGCCAGCAGTGTTTACACCGGGGAGCTGTTTTTT
CASSVYTGELFF
>NA|few|TRBV7-9|TRBJ1-6
TGTGCCAGCAGCTTACTCCGACAGGCTAATTCACCCCTCCACTTT
CASSLLRQANSPLHF
>TRBD1|NA|TRBV20-1|TRBJ1-2
TGCAGTGCTTTGGACCTTGGACAGGCCTACACCTTC
CSALDLGQAYTF
>TRBD1|many|TRBV7-8|TRBJ1-1
TGTGCCAGCAGTCGGGACAGCCAGAGAACTGAAGCTTTCTTT
CASSRDSQRTEAFF
>NA|few|TRBV7-8|TRBJ2-5
TGTGCCAGCAGTGAGGCTAGTCGGGGGCAAGAGACCCAGTACTTC
CASSEASRGQETQYF
>TRBD2|NA|TRBV7-8|TRBJ2-7
TGTGCCAGCAGTTCCTCCGCTAGCGGGACCTACGAGCAGTACTTC
CASSSSASGTYEQYF
>TRBD1|NA|TRBV7-9|TRBJ1-1
TGTGCCAGCGGCTCTTCCCGGGACAGGGACACTGAAGCTTTCTTT
CASGSSRDRDTEAFF
>NA|few|TRBV20-1|TRBJ2-5
TGCAGTGCTAGGCGTGGGAAAGAGACCCAGTACTTC
CSARRGKETQYF
>NA|many|TRBV10-3|TRBJ1-6
TGTGCCTCGAGGACAGACGCTTATAATTCACCCCTCCACTTT
CASRTDAYNSPLHF
>NA|few|TRBV12-3/TRBV12-4|TRBJ2-2
TGTGCCAGCAGTCTCCTCCCCGCCGTCGGGGAGCTGTTTTTT
CASSLLPAVGELFF
>NA|many|TRBV9|TRBJ1-2
TGTGCCAGCAGCAGGAATCACAGAGATGATGATGGCTACACCTTC
CASSRNHRDDDGYTF
>NA|few|TRBV6-5|TRBJ2-7
TGTGCCAGCAGCCTCATTTCTAGCGTCTCCTACGAGCAGTACTTC
CASSLISSVSYEQYF
>NA|many|TRBV7-9|TRBJ1-1
TGTGCCAGCAGCTGGGAGGGGGAGGCTGAAGCTTTCTTT
CASSWEGEAEAFF
>TRBD2|few|TRBV28|TRBJ2-5
TGTGCCAGCCGGGGGGGGAATGGAGAGACCCAGTACTTC
CASRGGNGETQYF
>NA|NA|TRBV10-3|TRBJ2-7
TGTGCCATCAGTGCGGGATCTGGGGGCTACGAGCAGTACTTC
CAISAGSGGYEQYF
>NA|NA|TRBV20-1|TRBJ2-5
TGCAGTGCTAGAGATGGAGGCGAAAAGACCCAGTACTTC
CSARDGGEKTQYF
>NA|many|TRBV12-3/TRBV12-4|TRBJ1-5
TGTGCCAGCAGTTTGTTTTCAGAAAAACCCAATCAGCCCCAGCATTTT
CASSLFSEKPNQPQHF
>NA|many|TRBV5-1|TRBJ1-6
TGCGCCAGCAGCGGAGGGACCGGGGTCCTCCACTTT
CASSGGTGVLHF
>NA|many|TRBV12-3/TRBV12-4|TRBJ2-5
TGTGCCAGCAGTCCCGAGGGGCGGCAAGAGACCCAGTACTTC
CASSPEGRQETQYF
>NA|once|TRBV29-1|TRBJ2-3
TGCAGCGTTGAAGAACCGAGAGATACGCAGTGTTTT
CSVEEPRDTQCF
>NA|NA|TRBV19|TRBJ1-2
TGTGCCAGTACCTCCACCCTATCTGCGGGAAAGACAGTGGGCTACACCTTC
CASTSTLSAGKTVGYTF
>NA|many|TRBV7-2|TRBJ1-1
TGTGCCAGCAGCTTAGAGGGGGGGAACACTGAAGCTTTCTTT
CASSLEGGNTEAFF
>TRBD2|NA|TRBV2|TRBJ2-3
TGTGCCAGCAGGCCGGGACTAGCGGCGGATACGCAGTATTTT
CASRPGLAADTQYF
>NA|many|TRBV29-1|TRBJ1-1
TGCAGCGTTGAACTCTCACGGGGGACTGAAGCTTTCTTT
CSVELSRGTEAFF
>TRBD1|NA|TRBV7-2|TRBJ2-6
TGTGCCAGCAGCTTGCCCGGGACAGGGGGGGGGGGATCTGGGGCCAACGTCCTGACTTTC
CASSLPGTGGGGSGANVLTF
>NA|few|TRBV4-1|TRBJ1-1
TGCGCCAGCAGCCAAGTTAACGCGGCCAAAGGGGCCGGCACTGAAGCTTTCTTT
CASSQVNAAKGAGTEAFF
>TRBD1|NA|TRBV10-3|TRBJ1-4
TGTGCCATCAGCGGCCGACAGGGGACTAATGAAAAACTGTTTTTT
CAISGRQGTNEKLFF
>NA|NA|TRBV9|TRBJ1-1
TGTGCCAGCAGCGCTGACTTTGGGGTGAACACTGAAGCTTTCTTT
CASSADFGVNTEAFF
>NA|many|TRBV10-3|TRBJ1-5
TGTGCCATCAGTGCTAACCCCGGCGGAGGCAATCAGCCCCAGCATTTT
CAISANPGGGNQPQHF
>TRBD1|NA|TRBV20-1|TRBJ1-6
TGCAGTCCCTGGACAGGGCGCTATAATTCACCCCTCCACTTT
CSPWTGRYNSPLHF
>NA|few|TRBV19|TRBJ1-5
TGTGCCAGTATCCCGGGGGCAGGAAATCAGCCCCAGCATTTT
CASIPGAGNQPQHF
>TRBD1|NA|TRBV6-4|TRBJ2-5
TGTGCCAGCAGTGACCAGACAGGGGTAACCCAGTACTTC
CASSDQTGVTQYF
>NA|NA|TRBV9|TRBJ1-3
TGTGCCAGCAGCGTAGAATCCATCTCTGGAAACACCATATATTTT
CASSVESISGNTIYF
>TRBD2|NA|TRBV19|TRBJ2-2
TGTGCCAGTACCCATCGGCCGGGAGCGGGGGGGTACCGGGAGCTGTTTTTT
CASTHRPGAGGYRELFF